This TCR beta chain was identified during a study of blood T cell repertoires in COVID-19. Study in general: There were acute and convalescent COVID-19 samples, and they came from the United States, Italy and Spain. Sources were T cells, B-cell-depleted T cells, or PBMCs; the material itself was cDNA or gDNA.

Profiling relied on immunoSEQ multiplex PCR, and the TCRdb table lists in-frame clones only, not all of them. The data contain about 350,000 clones, more than 70% of them singletons. V was clipped by 5 bases and J by 0 bases, with 11 bases between them. The CDR3 is made up of 15 amino acids. Germline CDR1 SGHKS, CDR2 YYEKEE (reference sequence). This receptor was obtained from an older woman with COVID-19, enrolled during active disease. Sample: peripheral blood. The chain uses TRBV5-5 and TRBJ2-2; D may be TRBD2 (7 bases). CDR3 in amino acids: CASRRGGANTGELFF. The CDR3 DNA reads TGTGCCAGCAGGAGGGGGGGCGCGAACACCGGGGAGCTGTTTTTT.